This entry features one T cell receptor (beta chain) sequence. The CDR3 contains 16 residues. Trimming cost V 0 bases and J 1 base, with 12 bases left between them. Per the germline V gene, CDR1 is LNHNV and CDR2 is YYDKDF (reference sequence). Per the original data handling: How many nucleated cells were present was estimated from reference gene primer amplification. Data came from immunoSEQ multiplex PCR; TCRdb stores just in-frame clones and leaves some out. The D gene and trimming were derived from the DNA, and the V and J assignments and clone size from that table. Here the sample spans some 250,000 clones, around 86% being singletons. The sample comes from a study of blood T cell repertoires in COVID-19. Across the whole study: Samples taken during acute and convalescent COVID-19 were collected in the United States, Italy and Spain.

This sequence joins TRBV15 and TRBJ1-1, with TRBD1 as a possible D gene (6 bases). Sequenced: peripheral blood. The sequence was collected from a woman aged 55 to 70 with COVID-19, enrolled during active disease. The CDR3 spells CATSRDRGRGNTEAFF. Here the CDR3 DNA reads TGTGCCACCAGCAGAGATCGGGGCAGGGGGAACACTGAAGCTTTCTTT.